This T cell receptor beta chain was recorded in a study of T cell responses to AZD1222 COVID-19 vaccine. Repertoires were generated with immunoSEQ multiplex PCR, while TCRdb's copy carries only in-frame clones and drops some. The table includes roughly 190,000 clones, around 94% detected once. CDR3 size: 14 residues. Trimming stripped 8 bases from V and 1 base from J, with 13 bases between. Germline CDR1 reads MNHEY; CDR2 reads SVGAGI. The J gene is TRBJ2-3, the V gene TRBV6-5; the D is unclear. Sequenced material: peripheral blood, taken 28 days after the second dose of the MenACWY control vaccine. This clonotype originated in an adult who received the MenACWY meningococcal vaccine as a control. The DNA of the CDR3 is TGTGCCAGCTGGGTAGTTCGAGGCACAGATACGCAGTATTTT. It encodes CASWVVRGTDTQYF.